These 18 T cell receptor beta chains were sequenced from one sample in a study of T-cell memory formation after mild COVID-19. TCRdb re-called the 5' RACE reads with MiXCR, one entry per CDR3 protein. The sample has hundreds of thousands of distinct CDR3 sequences, roughly 18% seen once. The specimen was PBMCs or a T cell subset sorted from them (not recorded which). Receptor source: an adult woman who had mild COVID-19 (a few samples of this study predate the infection). Cell type and time point are not known.

This clonotype has only a few counts. The J gene is TRBJ2-3, the V gene TRBV6-2 or TRBV6-3; maybe TRBD1 (6 bases). This CDR3 region has 19 residues. CDR1 MNHEY and CDR2 SVGEGT come from the germline V gene. Between the trimmed V and J ends, which lost 4 bases and 0 bases, there was a span of 23 bases. CDR3 sequence: CASSSPRDTEEASTDTQYF. The CDR3 nucleotides read TGTGCCAGCAGTTCCCCCCGGGACACCGAGGAGGCTAGCACAGATACGCAGTATTTT.

This clonotype was seen a few times. The V gene is TRBV5-1, the J gene TRBJ1-1; D not resolved. This CDR3 region has 16 residues. The germline V and J ends were trimmed by 4 bases and 0 bases, with 16 bases remaining between them. The V gene's germline CDR1 is SGHRS and CDR2 YFSETQ. CDR3 in amino acids: CASSLDAGSMNTEAFF. DNA of the CDR3: TGCGCCAGCAGCCTTGATGCGGGATCCATGAACACTGAAGCTTTCTTT.

This clonotype was recorded at least ten times. The chain recombines TRBV3-1 with TRBJ2-7; 12 bases fit TRBD2. Germline V lookup: CDR1 LGHDT, CDR2 YNNKEL (reference sequence). This CDR3 comprises 15 residues. V lost 4 bases and J lost 6; bases outside the gene matches: 7. The CDR3: CASSPRTSGVGEQYF. CDR3 in DNA: TGTGCCAGCAGCCCCCGGACTAGCGGGGTCGGCGAGCAGTACTTC.

The chain is built from TRBV20-1 and TRBJ1-6; a possible D gene is TRBD1 (5 bases). Germline CDR1 DFQATT, CDR2 SNEGSKA (reference sequence). V lost 6 bases to trimming and J lost 7 bases, with 13 bases between them. The CDR3 is made up of 13 amino acids. CDR3 amino acids: CSAPGTLNSPLHF. CDR3 coding DNA: TGCAGTGCCCCCGGGACCCTAAATTCACCCCTCCACTTT.

This chain connects TRBV29-1 to TRBJ2-1; 10 positions match TRBD2. Trimming took 4 bases from V and 4 from J; bases not matched to a gene: 4. Germline CDR1 SQVTM, CDR2 ANQGSEA. This CDR3 spans 14 amino acids. CDR3 sequence reads: CSVGGLAEYNEQFF. The DNA of the CDR3 is TGCAGCGTTGGAGGACTAGCGGAGTACAATGAGCAGTTCTTC.

The genes are TRBV4-3 and TRBJ2-7; TRBD2 matches at 8 bases. CDR3 length: 13 residues. V gave up 1 base and J gave up 7 bases; unmatched junction bases: 3. Germline CDR1 reads LGHNA; CDR2 reads YSLEER. The DNA of the CDR3 is TGCGCCAGCAGCCAAGGGTTAGCGGGAGAGCAGTACTTC. Amino acid sequence: CASSQGLAGEQYF.

J is TRBJ1-1 and V is TRBV7-3; TRBD1 aligns across 10 bases. Germline assignment: CDR1 SGHTA and CDR2 FQGTGA. This CDR3 comprises 14 residues. With 1 base clipped from V and 9 bases from J, the junction kept 5 bases outside the gene matches. CDR3 protein: CASSLKRQGAQAFF. The CDR3, as DNA: TGTGCCAGCAGCTTAAAAAGACAGGGGGCCCAAGCTTTCTTT.

This clonotype appeared a few times. The J gene is TRBJ2-1, the V gene TRBV3-1; TRBD2 might be the D (6 bases). Germline CDR1 is LGHDT and CDR2 is YNNKEL (reference sequence). This CDR3 has 12 amino acids. V dropped 8 bases and J dropped 9 bases, with 14 bases sitting between them. The CDR3 spells CASSGLSGEQFF. The DNA for the CDR3 is TGTGCCAGCTCGGGACTCTCTGGTGAGCAGTTCTTC.

This chain joins TRBV29-1 and TRBJ1-2; a possible D gene is TRBD1 (6 bases). Germline lookup yields CDR1 SQVTM and CDR2 ANQGSEA. The CDR3 runs to 11 residues. V was shortened by 4 bases and J by 9 bases, with 12 bases between the two germline ends. DNA for the CDR3: TGCAGCGTTGCAGGGGAGCGGAGCTACACCTTC. It is translated as CSVAGERSYTF.

This clonotype has a handful of counts. The J gene is TRBJ2-1, the V gene TRBV6-2 or TRBV6-3; no reliable D call. The germline V gene encodes CDR1 MNHEY and CDR2 SVGEGT. The CDR3 runs to 14 residues. The V and J ends lost 5 bases and 3 bases respectively, with 11 bases between them. CDR3 coding DNA: TGTGCCAGCAGTCGGACCGACGACTACAATGAGCAGTTCTTC. It is translated as CASSRTDDYNEQFF.

The rearrangement links TRBV5-6 to TRBJ2-5; 12 nucleotides match TRBD2. This CDR3 has 18 amino acids. V was pared by 4 bases and J by 7 bases, with 17 bases of the junction left unmatched. Per the germline V gene, CDR1 is SGHDT and CDR2 is YYEEEE. Here the CDR3 DNA reads TGTGCCAGCAGCCAAACCCTAGCGGGGGGGCCCAGGTATTGGACCCAGTACTTC. It codes for CASSQTLAGGPRYWTQYF.

V is TRBV6-1 and J is TRBJ1-2, with D possibly being TRBD1 (5 bases). The CDR3 has 12 amino acids. Trimming took off 10 bases at V and 4 bases at J, with 13 bases between the two ends. Per the germline V gene, CDR1 is MNHNS and CDR2 is SASEGT. The CDR3 here is CAILDGTYGYTF. CDR3 DNA: TGTGCCATCTTGGACGGGACCTATGGCTACACCTTC.

The chain has TRBV7-6 and TRBJ2-7; D may be TRBD1 (6 bases). The germline V and J ends were trimmed by 4 bases and 3 bases, with 13 bases remaining between them. CDR1 is SGHVS, CDR2 FNYEAQ, per germline. There are 14 residues in the CDR3. CDR3: CASSSGEMDYEQYF. The CDR3 DNA is TGTGCCAGCAGCTCAGGGGAGATGGACTACGAGCAGTACTTC.

The CDR3 reads CASGGWENQEYEQYF. CDR3 in DNA: TGTGCCAGCGGGGGATGGGAAAACCAAGAATACGAGCAGTACTTC. The chain employs TRBV6-1 and TRBJ2-7; D tentatively reads TRBD1 or TRBD2 (5 bases each). V was clipped by 8 bases and J by 4 bases, with 21 bases between them. The CDR3 sequence is 15 residues long. Germline loops: CDR1 MNHNS, CDR2 SASEGT.

The chain links TRBV6-5 to TRBJ2-3, with a weak D call TRBD2 (5 bases). CDR3 length: 15 amino acids. Germline CDR1 reads MNHEY; CDR2 reads SVGAGI. V dropped 0 bases and J dropped 0 bases, with 7 bases sitting between them. CDR3 region: CASSYSRLSTDTQYF. The CDR3 DNA sequence: TGTGCCAGCAGTTACTCCCGACTAAGCACAGATACGCAGTATTTT.

The chain uses TRBV6-6 and TRBJ1-5; TRBD1 is a possible D gene (6 bases). With 4 bases removed from V and 3 bases from J, the gap between germline ends came to 19 bases. Germline lookup yields CDR1 MNHNY and CDR2 SVGAGI (reference sequence). The CDR3 runs 17 residues. DNA of the CDR3: TGTGCCAGCAGTTTTAATCAGGGACCAGGGGCCAATCAGCCCCAGCATTTT. The encoded protein is CASSFNQGPGANQPQHF.

This clonotype appeared many times. CDR3 sequence (DNA): TGTGCCAGCAGCTTAGGGGCCTACAATGAGCAGTTCTTC. This gives the protein CASSLGAYNEQFF. The chain is built from TRBV11-3 and TRBJ2-1; D remains ambiguous. The CDR3 loop spans 13 amino acids. Germline V lookup: CDR1 SGHNT, CDR2 YENEEA. V was pared by 1 base and J by 2 bases, with 3 bases between.

There are a few counts of this clonotype. A junction end diverges from the germline sequence, so it may reflect a read error. The chain recombines TRBV12-3 or TRBV12-4 with TRBJ2-3, with 12 bases lining up with TRBD2. The CDR3 loop spans 13 amino acids. CDR3: CASSPSAGLAGFF. The CDR3 DNA follows: TGTGCCAGCAGCCCAAGCGCAGGACTAGCGGGATTCTTT.